This record looks at one TCR beta chain sequence and its context. Its specificity is unknown. This specimen comes from a study of graft-versus-host responses after intestinal transplantation. Study overall: After anti-thymocyte globulin induction, recipients took tacrolimus and steroids for around three years. Study-wide findings and caveats: Early post-transplant HvG declines were associated with peak circulating GvH clone levels. The authors found GvH clones in recipient marrow, some appearing first in ileum or blood.

Assay used: immunoSEQ multiplex PCR; TCRdb lists only in-frame clones, some missing. The table shows tens of thousands of clones, with around 92% occurring only once. The CDR3 length is 18 residues. The V and J ends lost 3 bases and 8 bases, in that order; junction bases with no gene match: 17. The germline V gene encodes CDR1 LGHNA and CDR2 YNFKEQ. The specimen was unstimulated CD8+ T cells sorted from spleen or lymph node cells, collected before intestinal transplant. The chain has TRBV4-2 and TRBJ2-3; 10 nucleotides agree with TRBD2. This sequence was found in a human donor who received an intestinal transplant. The CDR3 region is CASSHRAGLAIPGGTQYF. The CDR3 DNA sequence: TGTGCCAGCAGCCACCGGGCGGGACTAGCGATACCCGGAGGTACGCAGTATTTT.